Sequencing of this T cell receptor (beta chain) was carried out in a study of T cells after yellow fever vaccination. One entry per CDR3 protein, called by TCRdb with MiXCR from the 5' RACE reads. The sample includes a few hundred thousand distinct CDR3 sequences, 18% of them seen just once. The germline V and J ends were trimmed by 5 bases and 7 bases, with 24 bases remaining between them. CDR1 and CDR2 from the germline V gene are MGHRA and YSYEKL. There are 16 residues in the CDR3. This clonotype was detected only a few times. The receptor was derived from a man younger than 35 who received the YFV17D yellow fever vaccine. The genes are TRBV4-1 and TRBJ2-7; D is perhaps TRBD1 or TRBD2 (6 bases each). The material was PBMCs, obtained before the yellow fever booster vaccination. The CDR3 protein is CASSGTGGRDSGEQYF. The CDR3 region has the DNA TGCGCCAGCAGCGGGACCGGGGGCCGCGACTCCGGAGAGCAGTACTTC.